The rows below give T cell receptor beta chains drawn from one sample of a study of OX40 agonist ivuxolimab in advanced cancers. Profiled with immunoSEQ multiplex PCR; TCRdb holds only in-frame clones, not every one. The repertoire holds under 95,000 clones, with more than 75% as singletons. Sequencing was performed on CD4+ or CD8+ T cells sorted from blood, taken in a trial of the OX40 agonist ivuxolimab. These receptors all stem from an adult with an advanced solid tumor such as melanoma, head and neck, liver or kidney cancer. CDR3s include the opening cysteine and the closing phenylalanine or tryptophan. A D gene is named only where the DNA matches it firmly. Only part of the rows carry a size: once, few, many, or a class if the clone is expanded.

DNA: TGTGCCATCAGTGAGTCGACGACTAGCGGAGATACGCAGTATTTT
CDR3: CAISESTTSGDTQYF
V: TRBV10-3
D: TRBD2
J: TRBJ2-3
size: few

DNA: TGTGCCACCAGCAGAGCCCCCCCCGGGACTTACGAGCAGTACTTC
CDR3: CATSRAPPGTYEQYF
V: TRBV15
D: .
J: TRBJ2-7
size: .

DNA: TGCGCCAGCAGCTGGGGAGGAGCGGGGGCAGGTGAGACCCAGTACTTC
CDR3: CASSWGGAGAGETQYF
V: TRBV5-1
D: TRBD2
J: TRBJ2-5
size: .

DNA: TGTGATCCCAGGGGAAATACGCAGTATTTT
CDR3: CDPRGNTQYF
V: TRBV25-1
D: .
J: TRBJ2-3
size: .

DNA: TGTGCCAGCAGCTTTGAGCGGGGAGGGACCTCCTATAATTCACCCCTCCACTTT
CDR3: CASSFERGGTSYNSPLHF
V: TRBV7-8
D: .
J: TRBJ1-6
size: once

DNA: TGTGCCAGCAGTCGGGTGCCCTACGAGCAGTACTTC
CDR3: CASSRVPYEQYF
V: TRBV28
D: .
J: TRBJ2-7
size: .

DNA: TGTGCCAGCAGCTTGGTTCGCGATTCACCCCTCCACTTT
CDR3: CASSLVRDSPLHF
V: TRBV5-5
D: .
J: TRBJ1-6
size: .

DNA: TGTGCCAGCAGCCTCCAGGGGACGGCGGAAAGGGAGACCCAGTACTTC
CDR3: CASSLQGTAERETQYF
V: TRBV11-2
D: .
J: TRBJ2-5
size: .

DNA: TGTGCCAGCAGCTTGTCCGGGAACCCCGGTGGCTACACCTTC
CDR3: CASSLSGNPGGYTF
V: TRBV7-3
D: .
J: TRBJ1-2
size: .

DNA: TGTGCCAGTAGTATAATATTCGGGGCCGAGTCTCGTGGCAATCAGCCCCAGCATTTT
CDR3: CASSIIFGAESRGNQPQHF
V: TRBV19
D: .
J: TRBJ1-5
size: .

DNA: TGTGCCAGCAAGACATTAAAGACAGGCCATCAGCCCCAGCATTTT
CDR3: CASKTLKTGHQPQHF
V: TRBV27
D: .
J: TRBJ1-5
size: .

DNA: TGTGCCAGCAGCCCGAGGTCCTACGAGCAGTACTTC
CDR3: CASSPRSYEQYF
V: TRBV7-9
D: .
J: TRBJ2-7
size: .

DNA: TGTGCCAGTAGTAGGACAGGGGGCTGGCAGCCCCAGCATTTT
CDR3: CASSRTGGWQPQHF
V: TRBV19
D: TRBD1
J: TRBJ1-5
size: .

DNA: TGTGCCAGCAGCCAATGGGGAGGGGAAAACTATGGCTACACCTTC
CDR3: CASSQWGGENYGYTF
V: TRBV4-2
D: .
J: TRBJ1-2
size: .

DNA: TGTGCCAGCAGCTCCCCGACTAGCGGGGGGGCCCATGAGCAGTTCTTC
CDR3: CASSSPTSGGAHEQFF
V: TRBV7-2
D: TRBD2
J: TRBJ2-1
size: once

DNA: TGTGCCAGCAGTGTCAGGTGGGCAGATACGCAGTATTTT
CDR3: CASSVRWADTQYF
V: TRBV6-1
D: .
J: TRBJ2-3
size: .

DNA: TGTGCCAGCAGCCCGTCAGGGGAACAAGAAGCTTTCTTT
CDR3: CASSPSGEQEAFF
V: TRBV9
D: .
J: TRBJ1-1
size: .

DNA: TGTGCCAGCCGAACCCGGGGGGCGGGCACCGGGGAGCTGTTTTTT
CDR3: CASRTRGAGTGELFF
V: TRBV19
D: .
J: TRBJ2-2
size: .

DNA: TGTGCCAGCAGCTTAGCGTCTGACATTCAGTACTTC
CDR3: CASSLASDIQYF
V: TRBV7-9
D: .
J: TRBJ2-4
size: .

DNA: TGTGCCAGCAGCCCTAGGGGGTATGAGTCACCCCTCCACTTT
CDR3: CASSPRGYESPLHF
V: TRBV11-3
D: .
J: TRBJ1-6
size: .

DNA: TGTGCCAGCAGCTATGGGATTTTTTCCTACGAGCAGTACTTC
CDR3: CASSYGIFSYEQYF
V: TRBV9
D: .
J: TRBJ2-7
size: .

DNA: TGCGCCAGCAGCCCAGGTTCTGGTGAAAAACTGTTTTTT
CDR3: CASSPGSGEKLFF
V: TRBV5-1
D: .
J: TRBJ1-4
size: few

DNA: TGTGCCAGCAGTGTTAGGACAGGGGGCGGCTATAGCAATCAGCCCCAGCATTTT
CDR3: CASSVRTGGGYSNQPQHF
V: TRBV6-1
D: TRBD1
J: TRBJ1-5
size: .

DNA: TGTGCCACCAGCAGAGATGCGACAGGGGCCGTCTACACCTTC
CDR3: CATSRDATGAVYTF
V: TRBV15
D: TRBD1
J: TRBJ1-2
size: .

DNA: TGCGCCAGCAGCCAATCGGGCGGTGAGCAGTTCTTC
CDR3: CASSQSGGEQFF
V: TRBV4-3
D: .
J: TRBJ2-1
size: .

DNA: TGTGCCAGCAGATCCGGGGACAGTCCCACTGAAAAACTGTTTTTT
CDR3: CASRSGDSPTEKLFF
V: TRBV5-4
D: TRBD1
J: TRBJ1-4
size: .

DNA: TGTGCCAGCAGTTCCGGGACCCTAAGAGAGACCCAGTACTTC
CDR3: CASSSGTLRETQYF
V: TRBV28
D: .
J: TRBJ2-5
size: .

DNA: TGTGCATCGGGGAATCAAGAGACCCAGTACTTC
CDR3: CASGNQETQYF
V: TRBV18
D: .
J: TRBJ2-5
size: .

DNA: TGTGCCAGCAGCCTGGGGGGAGCCTCGAGCAATCAGCCCCAGCATTTT
CDR3: CASSLGGASSNQPQHF
V: TRBV7-9
D: .
J: TRBJ1-5
size: .

DNA: TGTGCCAGCAGCTTAGGTACAGGGGGCGCCTATGGCTACACCTTC
CDR3: CASSLGTGGAYGYTF
V: TRBV7-8
D: TRBD1
J: TRBJ1-2
size: .

DNA: TGTGCCAGTAGTCAAAACAGGGATCAGCCCCAGCATTTT
CDR3: CASSQNRDQPQHF
V: TRBV19
D: .
J: TRBJ1-5
size: .

DNA: TGTGCCAGCAGTTTATCTAACAGGGACACAGATACGCAGTATTTT
CDR3: CASSLSNRDTDTQYF
V: TRBV27
D: .
J: TRBJ2-3
size: .

DNA: TGTGCCTGGAGTTTTGGGGCCAACGTCCTGACTTTC
CDR3: CAWSFGANVLTF
V: TRBV30
D: .
J: TRBJ2-6
size: .

DNA: TGCGCCAGCAGCTTGGGACAGGGGGAAGGGGAGTATTTT
CDR3: CASSLGQGEGEYF
V: TRBV5-1
D: TRBD1
J: TRBJ2-3
size: .

DNA: TGTGCCAGCAGAGGGCCAGGGCCGGAAAAACTGTTTTTT
CDR3: CASRGPGPEKLFF
V: TRBV6-1
D: .
J: TRBJ1-4
size: .

DNA: TGTGCCAGCACTAGCTGGGCTAGCGGCCGCACAGATACGCAGTATTTT
CDR3: CASTSWASGRTDTQYF
V: TRBV28
D: TRBD2
J: TRBJ2-3
size: .

DNA: TGCGCCAGCAGCCAAGGGGGGACAGGGGGCGCGTCGGGCTACACCTTC
CDR3: CASSQGGTGGASGYTF
V: TRBV4-3
D: TRBD1
J: TRBJ1-2
size: .

DNA: TGTGCCTGGAGCGGACAAAATCAACGGGGGCAGTATTTT
CDR3: CAWSGQNQRGQYF
V: TRBV30
D: .
J: TRBJ2-3
size: .

DNA: TGTGCCAGCAGCTTGGACGGGACCGGGGAGCTGTTTTTT
CDR3: CASSLDGTGELFF
V: TRBV5-4
D: .
J: TRBJ2-2
size: few

DNA: TGCGCCAGCAGCTCGCATGTCCAGGGCGGCGAAAAACTGTTTTTT
CDR3: CASSSHVQGGEKLFF
V: TRBV5-1
D: .
J: TRBJ1-4
size: .

DNA: TGTGCCAGTTCAGTGATAGGACAGAAATACGAGCAGTACTTC
CDR3: CASSVIGQKYEQYF
V: TRBV27
D: .
J: TRBJ2-7
size: .

DNA: TGTGCCAGCAGCTTGGCGCAGGGATTTCAAGAGACCCAGTACTTC
CDR3: CASSLAQGFQETQYF
V: TRBV5-4
D: .
J: TRBJ2-5
size: once

DNA: TGTGCCAGCAGTGAAGCGGCGCGAAACCGGCCGGATACGCAGTATTTT
CDR3: CASSEAARNRPDTQYF
V: TRBV6-1
D: .
J: TRBJ2-3
size: .

DNA: TGTGCCAGCAGCCCCCCGGGGGGCTCCTACAATGAGCAGTTCTTC
CDR3: CASSPPGGSYNEQFF
V: TRBV7-3
D: TRBD2
J: TRBJ2-1
size: .

DNA: TGTGCCAGCAGCCAGAGGGGACGGCCTAATGAAAAACTGTTTTTT
CDR3: CASSQRGRPNEKLFF
V: TRBV6-6
D: .
J: TRBJ1-4
size: once

DNA: TGTGCCATCAACGATGAGGCAGATACGCAGTATTTT
CDR3: CAINDEADTQYF
V: TRBV10-3
D: .
J: TRBJ2-3
size: .

DNA: TGCGCCAGCAGTGATTTGACGACCGGGGAGCTGTTTTTT
CDR3: CASSDLTTGELFF
V: TRBV10-1
D: .
J: TRBJ2-2
size: once

DNA: TGTGCCAGCAGCTTAGACCCAAGCTCCTACAATGAGCAGTTCTTC
CDR3: CASSLDPSSYNEQFF
V: TRBV7-2
D: .
J: TRBJ2-1
size: .

DNA: TGTGCCAGCAGCTTGAGTAATTCACCCCTCCACTTT
CDR3: CASSLSNSPLHF
V: TRBV5-4
D: .
J: TRBJ1-6
size: .

DNA: TGTGCCAGCAGTTTGCAGGGGTTAGGTTCGTATCAGCCCCAGCATTTT
CDR3: CASSLQGLGSYQPQHF
V: TRBV28
D: .
J: TRBJ1-5
size: .

DNA: TGCGCCAGCAGTGAGTCGAGGGGGGGGGCAGGAGATACGCAGTATTTT
CDR3: CASSESRGGAGDTQYF
V: TRBV10-1
D: .
J: TRBJ2-3
size: once

DNA: TGTGCCAGCAGCAGCCGACAGGGGGATTATGAAAAACTGTTTTTT
CDR3: CASSSRQGDYEKLFF
V: TRBV5-4
D: TRBD1
J: TRBJ1-4
size: .

DNA: TGTGCCAGCAGCTTAGTCCGGGGCGAGACCCAGTACTTC
CDR3: CASSLVRGETQYF
V: TRBV7-2
D: .
J: TRBJ2-5
size: .

DNA: TGTGCCAGCAGCCCTTCGGCCGGGGTTTGGAACACCGGGGAGCTGTTTTTT
CDR3: CASSPSAGVWNTGELFF
V: TRBV7-9
D: .
J: TRBJ2-2
size: .

DNA: TGTGCCAGCAGGAAACAGGTGATGGGAGAGACCCAGTACTTC
CDR3: CASRKQVMGETQYF
V: TRBV2
D: .
J: TRBJ2-5
size: .

DNA: TGTGCCAGCAGCTCGAATCGGGGAGGGAAGAACACTGAAGCTTTCTTT
CDR3: CASSSNRGGKNTEAFF
V: TRBV11-3
D: .
J: TRBJ1-1
size: .

DNA: TGTGCCAGCTCACCACCGTCTCAGGTTGCTGAAGCTTTCTTT
CDR3: CASSPPSQVAEAFF
V: TRBV18
D: .
J: TRBJ1-1
size: .

DNA: TGCGCCAGCAGCTTGTTGGGGGGTAATGAAAAACTGTTTTTT
CDR3: CASSLLGGNEKLFF
V: TRBV5-1
D: .
J: TRBJ1-4
size: .